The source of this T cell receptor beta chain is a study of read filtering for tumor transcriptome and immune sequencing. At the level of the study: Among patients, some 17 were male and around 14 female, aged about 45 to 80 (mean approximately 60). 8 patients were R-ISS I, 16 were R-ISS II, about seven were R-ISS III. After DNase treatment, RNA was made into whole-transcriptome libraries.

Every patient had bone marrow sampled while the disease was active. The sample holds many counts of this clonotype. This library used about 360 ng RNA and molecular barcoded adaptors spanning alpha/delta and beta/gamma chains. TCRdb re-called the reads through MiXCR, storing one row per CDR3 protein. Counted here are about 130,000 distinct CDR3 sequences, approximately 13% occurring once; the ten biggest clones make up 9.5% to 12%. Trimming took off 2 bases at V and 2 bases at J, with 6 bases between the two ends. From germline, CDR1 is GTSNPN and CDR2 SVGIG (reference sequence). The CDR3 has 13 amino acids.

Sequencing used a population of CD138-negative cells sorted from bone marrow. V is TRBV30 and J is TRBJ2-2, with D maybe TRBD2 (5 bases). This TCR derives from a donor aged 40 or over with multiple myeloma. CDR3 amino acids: CAWSSGNTGELFF. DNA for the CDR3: TGTGCCTGGAGTAGCGGTAACACCGGGGAGCTGTTTTTT.